A single sample gave rise to the 20 T cell receptor beta chains below, sequenced in a study of shared clonotypes between healthy human individuals. It was CD45RO-negative cells, positively selected for CCR7, that made up naive CD8 cells, with terminally differentiated effector memory CD45RA+ cells excluded. The repertoire was sequenced with immunoSEQ multiplex PCR; TCRdb's copy has only in-frame clones and lacks some. The table has 1.5 million to 2.5 million clones, about 94% seen once; the top ten hold less than 1.5%. The sequenced material came from naive CD8+ T cells sorted from blood. These receptors were collected from a man between 18 and 29 years old in good health.

V is TRBV27 and J is TRBJ1-3; no definite D call. Looked up from germline, CDR1 is MNHEY and CDR2 is SMNVEV (reference sequence). The V and J ends lost 5 bases and 0 bases respectively, with 14 bases between them. This CDR3 has 16 residues. CDR3 loop: CASSPYGFLSGNTIYF. DNA of the CDR3: TGTGCCAGCAGTCCTTACGGATTCCTCTCTGGAAACACCATATATTTT.

The chain couples TRBV5-6 to TRBJ2-1; D is undetermined. CDR3 size: 13 residues. V was shortened by 4 bases and J by 3 bases, with 8 bases between the two germline ends. Germline CDR1 reads SGHDT; CDR2 reads YYEEEE. The chain's CDR3 is CASSESHYNEQFF. The CDR3 bases are TGTGCCAGCAGCGAAAGCCACTACAATGAGCAGTTCTTC.

V gene TRBV9 combines with J gene TRBJ1-6, with a possible D match to TRBD1 (5 bases). This CDR3 is built from 13 residues. Germline loops: CDR1 SGDLS, CDR2 YYNGEE. With 6 bases removed from V and 6 bases from J, the gap between germline ends came to 10 bases. The CDR3 protein is CASNGGGNSPLHF. CDR3 bases: TGTGCCAGCAATGGGGGGGGTAATTCACCCCTCCACTTT. The variable domain in full, with the rest retrieved from reference TRBV9 and TRBJ1-6, is DSGVTQTPKHLITATGQRVTLRCSPRSGDLSVYWYQQSLDQGLQFLIQYYNGEERAKGNILERFSAQQFPDLHSELNLSSLELGDSALYFCASNGGGNSPLHFGNGTRLTVT.

The CDR3 is CASSFGQVNTGELFF. CDR3 bases: TGTGCCAGCAGTTTCGGACAGGTGAACACCGGGGAGCTGTTTTTT. J is TRBJ2-2 and V is TRBV28; TRBD1 matches 7 bases. V trimming: 3 bases; J trimming: 1 base; junction bases outside the gene matches: 2. The germline CDR1 and CDR2 sequences are MDHEN and SYDVKM. This CDR3 has 15 residues.

Only one count was recorded for this clone. This chain uses TRBV4-3 with TRBJ1-6; unclear D gene. V was shortened by 1 base and J by 0 bases, with 19 bases between the two germline ends. Germline V CDR1 and CDR2: LGHNA, YSLEER. The CDR3 runs 20 residues. CDR3 coding DNA: TGCGCCAGCAGCCAAGTAAACAGTCCCGAGCCCAGCTCCTATAATTCACCCCTCCACTTT. Translated: CASSQVNSPEPSSYNSPLHF.

Worth noting for this clone: One end of the junction fails to match germline, which may point to a read error. The genes are TRBV7-7 and TRBJ2-3; D is unresolved. Germline CDR1 SSHAT, CDR2 FNYEAQ (reference sequence). The CDR3 has 14 residues. CDR3 in amino acids: CASSLGSSTDTQYF. Here the CDR3 DNA reads TGTGCTAGCAGCTTAGGATCTAGCACAGATACGCAGTATTTT.

V gene TRBV6-6 combines with J gene TRBJ2-7; D not certain. The V gene's germline CDR1 is MNHNY and CDR2 SVGAGI (reference sequence). The germline V and J ends were trimmed by 2 bases and 1 base, with 3 bases remaining between them. The CDR3 extends over 12 amino acids. The CDR3 DNA is TGTGCCAGCAGTTACCGTTCCTACGAGCAGTACTTC. It is translated as CASSYRSYEQYF.

CDR3 region: CASSQPAPGRSYGYTF. CDR3 nucleotides: TGCGCCAGCAGTCAACCAGCCCCGGGACGTAGCTATGGCTACACCTTC. The chain employs TRBV23-1 and TRBJ1-2; tentative D call: TRBD1 (5 bases). TRBV23-1 belongs to the ORF category, with a function that is uncertain. V gave up 2 bases and J gave up 4 bases, with 17 bases separating them. The CDR3 has 16 amino acids.

This chain joins TRBV27 and TRBJ2-7, with D possibly matching TRBD2 (6 bases). This CDR3 is built from 14 residues. Germline-derived CDR1 and CDR2 are MNHEY and SMNVEV (reference sequence). The V end lost 5 bases, the J end lost 4 bases, and 15 bases lay between the germline ends. CDR3 protein: CASSPLTRSYEQYF. CDR3 nucleotide sequence: TGTGCCAGCAGTCCCCTGACTAGATCTTACGAGCAGTACTTC.

The V call is TRBV6-1, the J call TRBJ2-5; 7 positions match TRBD2. The V gene end was trimmed by 6 bases and the J gene end by 7 bases; junction bases not matched to a gene: 5. Germline V gene lookup returns CDR1 MNHNS and CDR2 SASEGT. The CDR3 sequence is 12 residues long. The CDR3 protein is CASRRTGGTQYF. The CDR3 DNA reads as TGTGCCAGCAGGAGAACGGGGGGGACCCAGTACTTC.

About this clone: The sample has other DNA sequences that encode this CDR3 too. The chain links TRBV9 to TRBJ2-7; 7 bases map to TRBD1. This CDR3 region has 15 residues. J gave up 2 bases and V 0 bases, and 5 bases lay outside the gene matches. The germline CDR1 and CDR2 sequences are SGDLS and YYNGEE. The CDR3 loop reads CASSVGTGPAYEQYF. For the CDR3, the DNA is TGTGCCAGCAGCGTAGGGACAGGCCCAGCCTACGAGCAGTACTTC.

CDR3 protein: CASSLTSGHYEQYF. As DNA, the CDR3 is TGTGCCAGCAGCTTAACCTCCGGACACTACGAGCAGTACTTC. V gene TRBV7-8 combines with J gene TRBJ2-7; tentative D call: TRBD1 (5 bases). Germline V lookup: CDR1 SGHVS, CDR2 FQNEAQ. The CDR3 extends over 14 amino acids. Deletions cut 2 bases from V and 3 bases from J, with 11 bases between.

This chain connects TRBV5-4 to TRBJ1-2; D unclear. Trimming stripped 4 bases from V and 14 bases from J, with 21 bases between. The germline V gene encodes CDR1 SGHNT and CDR2 YYREEE (reference sequence). CDR3 length: 13 amino acids. The CDR3 is CASSQFPREDETF. The CDR3 region has the DNA TGTGCCAGCAGCCAATTCCCCCGAGAGGACGAGACCTTC.

V usage is TRBV22-1 and J usage is TRBJ2-7; the table's D call, TRBD1, has no DNA check behind it. TRBV22-1 is deemed a pseudogene. This CDR3 region has 16 residues. The CDR3 nucleotides read TGTCCTGGGAGCGCAGAGGGACAGGAGAGCTCCTACGAGCAGTACTTC. Residues: CPGSAEGQESSYEQYF.

This chain links TRBV28 with TRBJ1-3; 11 nucleotides match TRBD1. Germline V CDR1 and CDR2: MDHEN, SYDVKM. Trimming took 2 bases from V and 4 from J; bases not matched to a gene: 4. The CDR3 has 16 amino acids. For the CDR3, the DNA is TGTGCCAGCAGTTTAGGACAGGGGGCGGCAGGAAACACCATATATTTT. Protein product: CASSLGQGAAGNTIYF.

On this clone: Other DNA sequences from this sample encode an identical CDR3 as well. V usage is TRBV6-5 and J usage is TRBJ1-5; unclear D gene. CDR1 and CDR2 from the germline V gene are MNHEY and SVGAGI. The CDR3 totals 14 residues. Trimming cost V 2 bases and J 0 bases, with 5 bases left between them. CDR3 coding DNA: TGTGCCAGCAGTTACGGCGGTAGCAATCAGCCCCAGCATTTT. The encoded protein is CASSYGGSNQPQHF.

The chain recombines TRBV7-8 with TRBJ1-6; TRBD1 might be the D (5 bases). The CDR3 has 16 amino acids. V lost 6 bases, J lost 0 bases, and 12 bases lay in between. The V gene's germline CDR1 is SGHVS and CDR2 FQNEAQ. The CDR3 nucleotides read TGTGCCAGCAGGCTGACAGAGAGCTCCTATAATTCACCCCTCCACTTT. Amino acid sequence: CASRLTESSYNSPLHF.

The chain uses TRBV4-1 and TRBJ2-7; D is ambiguous. Germline V CDR1 and CDR2: MGHRA, YSYEKL. This CDR3 is built from 15 residues. The germline V and J ends were trimmed by 0 bases and 1 base, with 10 bases remaining between them. The CDR3 loop is CASSQERLLSYEQYF. Here the CDR3 DNA reads TGCGCCAGCAGCCAAGAGAGACTTCTTTCCTACGAGCAGTACTTC.

The chain is built from TRBV29-1 and TRBJ2-7; no definite D call. CDR1 is SQVTM, CDR2 ANQGSEA, per germline. The V end lost 1 base, the J end lost 2 bases, and 9 bases lay between the germline ends. CDR3 size: 13 residues. The CDR3 loop is CSVEGLQAYEQYF. CDR3 DNA sequence: TGCAGCGTTGAAGGTCTCCAGGCCTACGAGCAGTACTTC.

This chain links TRBV27 with TRBJ1-1; 9 bases match TRBD1. Germline V gives CDR1 MNHEY, CDR2 SMNVEV (reference sequence). This CDR3 comprises 14 residues. With V trimmed by 4 bases and J by 4 bases, 4 bases remained unmatched. DNA for the CDR3: TGTGCCAGCAGTTCAACGACAGGGGGCACTGAAGCTTTCTTT. Protein sequence: CASSSTTGGTEAFF.